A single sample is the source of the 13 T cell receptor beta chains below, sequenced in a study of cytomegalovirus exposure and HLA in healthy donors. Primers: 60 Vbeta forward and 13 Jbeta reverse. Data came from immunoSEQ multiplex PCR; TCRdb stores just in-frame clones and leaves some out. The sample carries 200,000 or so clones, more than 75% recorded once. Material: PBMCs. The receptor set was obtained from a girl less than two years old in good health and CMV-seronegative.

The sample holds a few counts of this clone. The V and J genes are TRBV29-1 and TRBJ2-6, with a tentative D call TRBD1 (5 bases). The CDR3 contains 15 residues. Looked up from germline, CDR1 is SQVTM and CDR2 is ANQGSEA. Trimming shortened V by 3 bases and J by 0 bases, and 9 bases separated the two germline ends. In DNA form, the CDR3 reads TGCAGCGTTGATGACAGCCCCTCTGGGGCCAACGTCCTGACTTTC. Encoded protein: CSVDDSPSGANVLTF. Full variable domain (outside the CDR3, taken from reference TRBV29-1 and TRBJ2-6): SAVISQKPSRDICQRGTSLTIQCQVDSQVTMMFWYRQQPGQSLTLIATANQGSEATYESGFVIDKFPISRPNLTFSTLTVSNMSPEDSSIYLCSVDDSPSGANVLTFGAGSRLTVL.

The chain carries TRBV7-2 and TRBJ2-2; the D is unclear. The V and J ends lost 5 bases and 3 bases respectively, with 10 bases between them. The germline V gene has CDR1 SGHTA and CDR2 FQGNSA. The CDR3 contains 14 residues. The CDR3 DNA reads TGTGCCAGCAGCCCCCCTCGGGACACCGGGGAGCTGTTTTTT. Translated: CASSPPRDTGELFF.

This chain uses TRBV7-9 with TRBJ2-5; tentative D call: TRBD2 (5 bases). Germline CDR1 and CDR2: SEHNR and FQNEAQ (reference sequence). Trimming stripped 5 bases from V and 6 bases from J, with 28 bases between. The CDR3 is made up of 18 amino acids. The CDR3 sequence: CASSLITQIRLSRQTQYF. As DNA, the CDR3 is TGTGCCAGCAGCCTTATTACTCAAATTAGACTATCTCGTCAGACCCAGTACTTC.

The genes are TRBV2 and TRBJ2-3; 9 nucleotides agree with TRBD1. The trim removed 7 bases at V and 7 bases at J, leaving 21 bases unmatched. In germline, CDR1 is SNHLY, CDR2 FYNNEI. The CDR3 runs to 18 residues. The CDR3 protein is CASTGQGRDRDPRHTQYF. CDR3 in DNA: TGTGCCAGCACTGGTCAAGGCCGGGACAGGGATCCCAGACATACGCAGTATTTT. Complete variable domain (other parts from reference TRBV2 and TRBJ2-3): EPEVTQTPSHQVTQMGQEVILRCVPISNHLYFYWYRQILGQKVEFLVSFYNNEISEKSEIFDDQFSVERPDGSNFTLKIRSTKLEDSAMYFCASTGQGRDRDPRHTQYFGPGTRLTVL.

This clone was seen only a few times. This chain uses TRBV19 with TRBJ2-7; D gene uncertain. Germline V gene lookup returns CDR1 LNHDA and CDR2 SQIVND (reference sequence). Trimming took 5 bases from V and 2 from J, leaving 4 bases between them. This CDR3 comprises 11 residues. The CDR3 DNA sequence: TGTGCCAGTAGTTTCGCCTACGAGCAGTACTTC. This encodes CASSFAYEQYF.

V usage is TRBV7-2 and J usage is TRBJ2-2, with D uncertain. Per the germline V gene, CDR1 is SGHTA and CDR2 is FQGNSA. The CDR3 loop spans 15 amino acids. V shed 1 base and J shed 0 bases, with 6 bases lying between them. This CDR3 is CASSLGVSNTGELFF. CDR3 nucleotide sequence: TGTGCCAGCAGCTTAGGAGTCTCGAACACCGGGGAGCTGTTTTTT.

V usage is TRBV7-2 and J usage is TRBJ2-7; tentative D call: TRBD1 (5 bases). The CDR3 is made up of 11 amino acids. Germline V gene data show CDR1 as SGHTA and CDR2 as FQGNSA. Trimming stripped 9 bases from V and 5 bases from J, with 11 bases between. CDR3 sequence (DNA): TGTGCCAGTACCCAGGGCCACGAGCAGTACTTC. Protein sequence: CASTQGHEQYF.

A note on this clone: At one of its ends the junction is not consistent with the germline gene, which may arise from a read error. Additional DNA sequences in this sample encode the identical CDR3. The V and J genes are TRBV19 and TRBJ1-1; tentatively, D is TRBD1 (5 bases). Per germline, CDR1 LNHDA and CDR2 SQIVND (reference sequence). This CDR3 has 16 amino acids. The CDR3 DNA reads TGTGCCAGCAGTATAGCCGGAGGGACGGGGAACACTGAAGCTTTCTTT. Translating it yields CASSIAGGTGNTEAFF.

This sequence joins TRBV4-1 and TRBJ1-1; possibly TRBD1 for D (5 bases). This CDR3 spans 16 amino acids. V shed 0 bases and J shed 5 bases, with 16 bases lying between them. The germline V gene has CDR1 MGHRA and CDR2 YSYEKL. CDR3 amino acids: CASSQERRGRGTEAFF. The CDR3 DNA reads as TGCGCCAGCAGCCAAGAGCGAAGGGGTAGGGGTACTGAAGCTTTCTTT.

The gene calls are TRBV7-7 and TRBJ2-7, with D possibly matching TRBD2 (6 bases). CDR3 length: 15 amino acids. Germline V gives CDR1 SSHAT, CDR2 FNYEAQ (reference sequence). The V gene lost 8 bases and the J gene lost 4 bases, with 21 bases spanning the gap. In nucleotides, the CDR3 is TGTGCCAGCTCTTTGCGACGGGACTTTTATTACGAGCAGTACTTC. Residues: CASSLRRDFYYEQYF.

CDR3 sequence reads: CASSFPSIPSSAPLHEQYF. The CDR3 coding sequence is TGTGCCAGCAGCTTCCCTAGCATCCCTTCTAGCGCCCCCCTCCACGAGCAGTACTTC. The J gene is TRBJ2-7, the V gene TRBV7-9; possibly TRBD2 for D (6 bases). Between the trimmed V and J ends, which lost 3 bases and 5 bases, there was a span of 29 bases. The CDR3 sequence is 19 residues long. Per germline, CDR1 SEHNR and CDR2 FQNEAQ (reference sequence). The whole variable domain, filled in from reference TRBV7-9 and TRBJ2-7, reads DTGVSQNPRHKITKRGQNVTFRCDPISEHNRLYWYRQTLGQGPEFLTYFQNEAQLEKSRLLSDRFSAERPKGSFSTLEIQRTEQGDSAMYLCASSFPSIPSSAPLHEQYFGPGTRLTVT.

CDR3 coding DNA: TGTGCCAGCAGTTACGGACAGTGGCTCATGAACACTGAAGCTTTCTTT. This gives the protein CASSYGQWLMNTEAFF. This chain uses TRBV6-6 with TRBJ1-1, with D tentatively TRBD1 (6 bases). Deletions cut 2 bases from V and 0 bases from J, with 13 bases between. The CDR3 length is 16 residues. The germline CDR1 and CDR2 sequences are MNHNY and SVGAGI (reference sequence).

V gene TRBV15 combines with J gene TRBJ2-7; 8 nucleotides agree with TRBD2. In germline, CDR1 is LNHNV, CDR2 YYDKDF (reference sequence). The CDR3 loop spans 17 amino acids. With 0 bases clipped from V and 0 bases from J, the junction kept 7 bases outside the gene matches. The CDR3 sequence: CATSREFSGKSSYEQYF. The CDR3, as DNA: TGTGCCACCAGCAGAGAGTTTAGCGGGAAGAGCTCCTACGAGCAGTACTTC.